The T cell receptor beta chain described here comes from a study of cytomegalovirus exposure and HLA in healthy donors. The PCR had 60 Vbeta and 13 Jbeta primers. Some clones are missing from TCRdb's copy, which holds only in-frame ones; the method was immunoSEQ multiplex PCR. The data contain 110,000 to 150,000 clones, around 81% of them singletons. Germline V CDR1 and CDR2: SGDLS, YYNGEE. This CDR3 spans 15 amino acids. J was trimmed by 8 bases and V by 0 bases; bases with no gene match: 7. The receptor's source is a male donor in good health and CMV-seronegative. The material sequenced was PBMCs. The rearrangement joins TRBV9 to TRBJ1-4; 7 nucleotides align to TRBD1. The CDR3 is CASSVGGRGSEKLFF. The CDR3 bases are TGTGCCAGCAGCGTAGGGGGCAGGGGGTCCGAAAAACTGTTTTTT.